The 6 T cell receptor beta chains reported below all come from one sample, sequenced in a study of T-cell reconstitution after alpha-beta-depleted transplantation in children. Researchers prepared the TCRbeta library using unique molecular identifiers, the study reports. One entry per CDR3 protein, called by TCRdb with MiXCR from the PCR reads. This sample has 780,000 or so distinct CDR3 sequences, with roughly 15% found just once. Sequencing was performed on PBMCs, mostly from graft donor cells, taken 360 days after TCRalphabeta/CD19-depleted stem cell transplant. The receptors were gathered from a male patient between 5 and 17 years old who had a stem cell transplant for acute lymphoblastic leukemia, so the T cells may come from the graft donor.

The gene calls are TRBV6-2 or TRBV6-3 and TRBJ1-5; 7 bases match TRBD1. The CDR3 runs to 15 residues. Germline values: CDR1 MNHEY, CDR2 SVGEGT. J gave up 4 bases and V 5 bases, and 8 bases lay outside the gene matches. CDR3: CASSTRQGRNQPQHF. The CDR3 DNA follows: TGTGCCAGCAGTACCCGACAGGGCCGGAATCAGCCCCAGCATTTT.

The gene calls are TRBV5-1 and TRBJ2-1, with TRBD2 identical over 12 bases. The V and J ends lost 3 bases and 10 bases, in that order; junction bases with no gene match: 17. CDR3 length: 18 residues. Germline V gene lookup returns CDR1 SGHRS and CDR2 YFSETQ. CDR3 residues: CASSSRASGRARGEEQFF. The CDR3 DNA sequence: TGCGCCAGCAGCTCACGGGCTAGCGGGAGGGCCAGAGGGGAGGAGCAGTTCTTC.

This clonotype was detected ten times or more. This rearrangement joins TRBV29-1 to TRBJ1-1; tentative D call: TRBD1 (6 bases). Trimming shortened V by 6 bases and J by 5 bases, and 13 bases separated the two germline ends. The germline gives CDR1 SQVTM, CDR2 ANQGSEA. CDR3 length equals 12 residues. The CDR3 is CSVAPQGTEAFF. The CDR3 coding sequence is TGCAGCGTCGCACCACAGGGTACTGAAGCTTTCTTT.

This clonotype has only a few counts. The V gene is TRBV5-1, the J gene TRBJ2-7, with 8 bases fitting TRBD2. The junction had 14 bases not matched to a gene; V was cut back by 0 bases and J by 6 bases. Per the germline V gene, CDR1 is SGHRS and CDR2 is YFSETQ. CDR3 length: 17 amino acids. CDR3 residues: CASSLAGPGPGGSEQYF. DNA of the CDR3: TGCGCCAGCAGCTTGGCGGGACCGGGACCGGGGGGGAGCGAGCAGTACTTC.

V is TRBV20-1 and J is TRBJ2-1; 8 positions agree with TRBD2. The CDR3 is 15 residues long. V was pared by 3 bases and J by 4 bases, with 8 bases of the junction left unmatched. CDR1 and CDR2 from the germline V gene are DFQATT and SNEGSKA (reference sequence). For the CDR3, the DNA is TGCAGTGCTAGGCCCACTAGCGGAATGTACAATGAGCAGTTCTTC. This gives the protein CSARPTSGMYNEQFF.

This clonotype was seen a handful of times. The V call is TRBV7-9, the J call TRBJ2-7, with D unresolved. Per germline, CDR1 SEHNR and CDR2 FQNEAQ (reference sequence). V gave up 5 bases and J gave up 1 base, with 15 bases separating them. The CDR3 extends over 15 amino acids. In DNA, the CDR3 is TGTGCCAGCAGCCCTCGTGGGGTCTCGTCCTACGAGCAGTACTTC. Its protein is CASSPRGVSSYEQYF.